The text below deals with one T cell receptor beta chain. This record belongs to a study of blood T cell repertoires in COVID-19. All enrollees were about 18 to 89 years old and from some 24 US areas. Recovered status in Cohort 3 required two negative PCRs, clearance, or symptom resolution. As handled by the study authors: Reference gene primer amplification yielded estimated nucleated cell counts. Measured with immunoSEQ multiplex PCR; TCRdb has only the in-frame clones, and not every one. The V and J calls and clone size were taken over from that table, and D and trimming were inferred from the DNA. Here the sample spans around 390,000 clones, roughly 89% being singletons. The sequenced material came from PBMCs or T cells enriched from blood (not recorded which). This TCR derives from a woman between 45 and 60 years old who had recovered from COVID-19.

The CDR3 coding sequence is TGTGCCAGCAGCTTTAAGGGACTAGGAGACATTCAGTACTTC. Protein product: CASSFKGLGDIQYF. This chain connects TRBV7-2 to TRBJ2-4; the match to TRBD2 covers 8 bases. In germline, CDR1 is SGHTA, CDR2 FQGNSA. J was trimmed by 8 bases and V by 3 bases; bases with no gene match: 6. This CDR3 region has 14 residues.